Each of the 30 T cell receptor beta chains below was sequenced from the same sample in a study of a mutant IDH1 vaccine in newly diagnosed glioma. No antigen has been identified for these receptors. Using immunoSEQ multiplex PCR, the repertoire was profiled, and TCRdb retains in-frame clones only, with some absent. The repertoire consists of around 65,000 clones, with about 80% occurring once and the leading ten covering approximately 6.1%. As for time point: week 11, during vaccination. A single vaccine dose contained 300 ug of mutant IDH1 20-mer peptide, and topical imiquimod was used with it. Sequenced material: PBMCs, taken from a glioma patient whose treatment included an IDH1 peptide vaccine. These receptors all stem from a man aged 45-60 years with glioma.

The sample holds one count of this clone. The genes are TRBV19 and TRBJ1-4, with D uncertain. CDR3 size: 15 residues. Germline CDR1 and CDR2: LNHDA and SQIVND (reference sequence). V gave up 8 bases and J gave up 0 bases, with 13 bases separating them. CDR3 residues: CASRTSDATNEKLFF. CDR3 in DNA: TGTGCCAGTCGGACCTCAGACGCAACTAATGAAAAACTGTTTTTT.

The rearrangement joins TRBV5-4 to TRBJ1-1; D unclear. V lost 0 bases and J 1 base, leaving 7 bases between the germline ends. This CDR3 is built from 14 residues. Germline CDR1 reads SGHNT; CDR2 reads YYREEE (reference sequence). CDR3 sequence: CASSLVQENTEAFF. The CDR3 DNA reads as TGTGCCAGCAGCTTGGTGCAGGAGAACACTGAAGCTTTCTTT.

The V and J genes are TRBV30 and TRBJ2-1, with D possibly TRBD2 on 6 matching bases. From germline, CDR1 is GTSNPN and CDR2 SVGIG (reference sequence). With 7 bases removed from V and 0 bases from J, the gap between germline ends came to 13 bases. The CDR3 covers 14 residues. The CDR3 DNA reads TGTGCCTCCCGGGACTCCTACTCCTACAATGAGCAGTTCTTC. It is translated as CASRDSYSYNEQFF. Drawing the rest from reference TRBV30 and TRBJ2-1, the complete variable domain is SQTIHQWPATLVQPVGSPLSLECTVEGTSNPNLYWYRQAAGRGLQLLFYSVGIGQISSEVPQNLSASRPQDRQFILSSKKLLLSDSGFYLCASRDSYSYNEQFFGPGTRLTVL.

V gene TRBV18 combines with J gene TRBJ1-6, with D unclear. Germline-derived CDR1 and CDR2 are KGHSH and LQKENI. Trimming shortened V by 3 bases and J by 7 bases, and 4 bases separated the two germline ends. This CDR3 contains 12 residues. The CDR3 DNA sequence: TGTGCCAGCTCACCCCCGAATTCACCCCTCCACTTT. It translates to CASSPPNSPLHF.

As to this clone: The same CDR3 can be traced to other DNA sequences in this sample. The chain has TRBV5-1 and TRBJ2-2, with a weak D call TRBD2 (5 bases). Trimming removed 3 bases at V and 2 bases at J, with 5 bases between. The CDR3 runs 13 residues. Per the germline V gene, CDR1 is SGHRS and CDR2 is YFSETQ. The CDR3 region is CASSSGNTGELFF. CDR3 nucleotides: TGCGCCAGCAGCTCGGGAAACACCGGGGAGCTGTTTTTT.

The genes are TRBV7-9 and TRBJ2-7, with unresolved D. The CDR3 is made up of 11 amino acids. V dropped 4 bases and J dropped 7 bases, with 8 bases sitting between them. Germline CDR1 SEHNR, CDR2 FQNEAQ (reference sequence). The DNA for the CDR3 is TGTGCCAGCAGCTCCTCCTTAGAGCAGTACTTC. It yields the protein CASSSSLEQYF.

CDR3 sequence (DNA): TGCGCCAGCAGCCAAGGAACTAGCGAGGCAGATACGCAGTATTTT. Protein: CASSQGTSEADTQYF. The chain is built from TRBV4-1 and TRBJ2-3, with 7 bases matching TRBD2. CDR3 size: 15 residues. From germline, CDR1 is MGHRA and CDR2 YSYEKL. The ends lost 1 base at V and 4 bases at J; junction bases unmatched: 5.

The genes are TRBV7-9 and TRBJ2-7; TRBD2 aligns across 11 bases. The CDR3 spans 16 residues. V lost 5 bases, J lost 2 bases, and 8 bases stayed unmatched. CDR1 is SEHNR and CDR2 is FQNEAQ in the germline V gene (reference sequence). The chain's CDR3 is CASSPLTSGVAYEQYF. The CDR3 region has the DNA TGTGCCAGCAGCCCATTGACTAGCGGGGTTGCCTACGAGCAGTACTTC.

J is TRBJ1-5 and V is TRBV19; D gene ambiguous. Germline CDR1 LNHDA, CDR2 SQIVND (reference sequence). The V and J ends lost 0 bases and 6 bases respectively, with 9 bases between them. The CDR3 is made up of 14 amino acids. CDR3 region: CASSIENQPQPQHF. CDR3 nucleotides: TGTGCCAGTAGTATAGAGAACCAACCTCAGCCCCAGCATTTT.

For the CDR3, the DNA is TGTGCCAGCACCTATTTGGAGGGCTTCGTGAGCACTGAAGCTTTCTTT. Amino acid sequence: CASTYLEGFVSTEAFF. The chain carries TRBV7-2 and TRBJ1-1; no reliable D call. V lost 7 bases, J lost 4 bases, and 22 bases lay in between. The CDR3 totals 16 residues. Germline V CDR1 and CDR2: SGHTA, FQGNSA.

The J gene is TRBJ2-7, the V gene TRBV15; perhaps TRBD2 as D (5 bases). Germline values: CDR1 LNHNV, CDR2 YYDKDF (reference sequence). The CDR3 has 15 amino acids. V shed 1 base and J shed 7 bases, with 17 bases lying between them. The CDR3 loop is CATSRGIVGRGEQYF. CDR3 nucleotides: TGTGCCACCAGCAGAGGGATCGTAGGGAGAGGGGAGCAGTACTTC.

This clone came up once. This chain connects TRBV4-3 to TRBJ2-4, with D possibly TRBD2 on 6 matching bases. Germline values: CDR1 LGHNA, CDR2 YSLEER. The CDR3 consists of 13 residues. V lost 5 bases and J lost 9, with 14 bases in between. The DNA for the CDR3 is TGCGCCAGCAGCTCCGGGGACGGGGGCATTCAGTACTTC. This codes for CASSSGDGGIQYF.

The chain couples TRBV7-9 to TRBJ2-1; TRBD2 agrees at 7 bases. The CDR3 totals 18 residues. J was trimmed by 8 bases and V by 8 bases; bases with no gene match: 24. The germline V gene has CDR1 SEHNR and CDR2 FQNEAQ (reference sequence). The CDR3 DNA reads as TGTGCCAGCCTTAGAGGGGAGGGTCCTCTCGCGGCCGGCGATGAGCAGTTCTTC. It codes for CASLRGEGPLAAGDEQFF.

The rearrangement joins TRBV7-2 to TRBJ2-7; TRBD1 agrees at 12 bases. The CDR3 runs 14 residues. Per the germline V gene, CDR1 is SGHTA and CDR2 is FQGNSA. Losses at the gene ends were 4 bases for V and 5 bases for J; bases not matched to a gene: 3. The CDR3 here is CASSSGTGGHEQYF. The DNA for the CDR3 is TGTGCCAGCAGCTCCGGGACAGGGGGCCACGAGCAGTACTTC.

The chain has TRBV27 and TRBJ2-7; D gene ambiguous. The CDR3 contains 13 residues. V was shortened by 2 bases and J by 5 bases, with 10 bases between the two germline ends. The germline V gene encodes CDR1 MNHEY and CDR2 SMNVEV (reference sequence). DNA of the CDR3: TGTGCCAGCAGTTTAGTAAGGGCCAACGAGCAGTACTTC. Translation: CASSLVRANEQYF.

The chain has TRBV4-1 and TRBJ1-5; D remains unclear. Deletions cut 7 bases from V and 5 bases from J, with 18 bases between. Germline values: CDR1 MGHRA, CDR2 YSYEKL. This CDR3 is 15 amino acids long. The CDR3 spells CASTQKADTDQPQHF. In DNA form, the CDR3 reads TGCGCCAGCACCCAGAAAGCAGATACGGATCAGCCCCAGCATTTT.

This clone has just a few counts. This sequence joins TRBV18 and TRBJ1-1; D call uncertain. Germline V gene lookup returns CDR1 KGHSH and CDR2 LQKENI. V was pared by 5 bases and J by 0 bases, with 7 bases between. The CDR3 totals 13 residues. In nucleotides, the CDR3 is TGTGCCAGCTCAGTCTTGGTGAACACTGAAGCTTTCTTT. Translation gives CASSVLVNTEAFF.

The rearrangement links TRBV5-1 to TRBJ1-2, with D perhaps matching TRBD1 (6 bases). V lost 0 bases and J 6 bases, leaving 12 bases between the germline ends. Germline assignment: CDR1 SGHRS and CDR2 YFSETQ. This CDR3 contains 14 residues. The CDR3 protein is CASSLGGGLDGYTF. CDR3 coding DNA: TGCGCCAGCAGCTTGGGAGGGGGTCTCGATGGCTACACCTTC.

V gene TRBV2 combines with J gene TRBJ1-2; D gene ambiguous. Trimming removed 5 bases from V and 7 bases from J, with 14 bases in between. This CDR3 is 13 amino acids long. Germline CDR1 and CDR2: SNHLY and FYNNEI. The CDR3 region has the DNA TGTGCCAGCAGTTTCACCCACGCCCGTGGCTACACCTTC. As protein: CASSFTHARGYTF.

V gene TRBV4-2 combines with J gene TRBJ2-7; 8 nucleotides line up with TRBD1. V was clipped by 4 bases and J by 5 bases; unmatched bases: 25. CDR1 LGHNA and CDR2 YNFKEQ come from the germline V gene. CDR3 length: 20 residues. The CDR3 sequence: CASSRTGSSGWIRKSHEQYF. The CDR3 DNA sequence: TGTGCCAGCAGCCGGACAGGGTCCAGCGGGTGGATAAGGAAGTCCCACGAGCAGTACTTC.

The chain combines TRBV19 with TRBJ2-2; TRBD1 aligns across 8 bases. This CDR3 region has 15 residues. V lost 5 bases to trimming and J lost 6 bases; unmatched junction nucleotides: 8. Germline assignment: CDR1 LNHDA and CDR2 SQIVND (reference sequence). CDR3 loop: CASSALTGVAGELFF. DNA for the CDR3: TGTGCCAGTAGTGCCTTGACAGGGGTTGCCGGGGAGCTGTTTTTT.

J is TRBJ1-5 and V is TRBV15; possibly TRBD1 for D (5 bases). Per germline, CDR1 LNHNV and CDR2 YYDKDF (reference sequence). The CDR3 spans 15 residues. Trimming pared 6 bases from V and 0 bases from J, leaving 12 bases between. The CDR3 protein is CATRMTDYSNQPQHF. The CDR3 nucleotides are TGTGCCACCAGAATGACAGATTATAGCAATCAGCCCCAGCATTTT.

This rearrangement joins TRBV5-4 to TRBJ1-4; D is uncertain. This CDR3 contains 14 residues. The germline V gene has CDR1 SGHNT and CDR2 YYREEE (reference sequence). Trimming left V 1 base short and J 2 bases short, with 6 bases between. CDR3 in DNA: TGTGCCAGCAGCTTGCCGGGGACTAATGAAAAACTGTTTTTT. It encodes CASSLPGTNEKLFF. The whole variable domain, filled in from reference TRBV5-4 and TRBJ1-4, reads ETGVTQSPTHLIKTRGQQVTLRCSSQSGHNTVSWYQQALGQGPQFIFQYYREEENGRGNFPPRFSGLQFPNYSSELNVNALELDDSALYLCASSLPGTNEKLFFGSGTQLSVL.

This clone was detected once. The V call is TRBV7-9, the J call TRBJ2-2; 11 positions match TRBD2. CDR1 is SEHNR, CDR2 FQNEAQ, per germline (reference sequence). The J segment lost 0 bases and the V segment lost 5 bases, leaving 5 bases of the junction unmatched. This CDR3 contains 17 residues. The CDR3 DNA reads as TGTGCCAGCAGCCTCAGACTAGCGGGGACGAACACCGGGGAGCTGTTTTTT. Its protein is CASSLRLAGTNTGELFF.

This clone was seen just once. The chain joins TRBV7-9 to TRBJ2-1; 9 bases map to TRBD2. Per the germline V gene, CDR1 is SEHNR and CDR2 is FQNEAQ (reference sequence). This CDR3 has 15 amino acids. The ends lost 9 bases at V and 9 bases at J; junction bases unmatched: 15. Here the CDR3 reads CASPSSGDMGVEQFF. The CDR3 DNA reads as TGTGCCAGTCCCTCTAGCGGGGACATGGGAGTTGAGCAGTTCTTC. Supplemented by reference TRBV7-9 and TRBJ2-1, the full variable domain reads DTGVSQNPRHKITKRGQNVTFRCDPISEHNRLYWYRQTLGQGPEFLTYFQNEAQLEKSRLLSDRFSAERPKGSFSTLEIQRTEQGDSAMYLCASPSSGDMGVEQFFGPGTRLTVL.

J is TRBJ1-1 and V is TRBV27, with D possibly being TRBD1 (5 bases). V was cut by 5 bases and J by 1 base, with 14 bases left in between. CDR3 length: 15 amino acids. The germline CDR1 and CDR2 sequences are MNHEY and SMNVEV (reference sequence). The CDR3 sequence is CASSLRGPGNTEAFF. DNA for the CDR3: TGTGCCAGCAGTCTTAGGGGACCGGGGAACACTGAAGCTTTCTTT.

This clone appeared once. The V call is TRBV7-6, the J call TRBJ2-1, with D possibly being TRBD1 or TRBD2 (5 bases each). CDR3 length: 12 residues. Germline CDR1 is SGHVS and CDR2 is FNYEAQ. Trimming left V 5 bases short and J 8 bases short, with 10 bases between. The CDR3 is CASSVRGYEQFF. The CDR3 DNA reads as TGTGCCAGCAGCGTGAGGGGTTATGAGCAGTTCTTC.

This clone appeared a few times. J is TRBJ1-5 and V is TRBV6-5; no clear D. This CDR3 is built from 13 residues. In germline, CDR1 is MNHEY, CDR2 SVGAGI. V was clipped by 4 bases and J by 3 bases, with 7 bases between them. In nucleotides, the CDR3 is TGTGCCAGCAGTTCCCTTATCAATCAGCCCCAGCATTTT. As protein: CASSSLINQPQHF.

The rearrangement uses TRBV27 and TRBJ2-1; 12 bases fit TRBD1. The V and J ends lost 5 bases and 7 bases, in that order; junction bases with no gene match: 6. This CDR3 is built from 15 residues. Germline CDR1 reads MNHEY; CDR2 reads SMNVEV (reference sequence). The CDR3 DNA sequence: TGTGCCAGCAGTGCGGGACAGGGGGCAAAAAATGAGCAGTTCTTC. Its translation is CASSAGQGAKNEQFF.

This chain uses TRBV5-1 with TRBJ1-2, with 9 bases matching TRBD1. The V gene's germline CDR1 is SGHRS and CDR2 YFSETQ. This CDR3 has 16 residues. After removal of 2 bases from V and 7 bases from J, the junction contained 12 bases not matched to a gene. The CDR3 loop is CASSLPLRDRETGYTF. The CDR3 region has the DNA TGCGCCAGCAGCTTACCCCTGAGGGACAGGGAGACTGGCTACACCTTC.